This entry features one T cell receptor (beta chain) sequence. Its antigen is undetermined. These data are taken from a study of shared clonotypes between healthy human individuals. The CDR3 contains 12 residues. With V trimmed by 8 bases and J by 6 bases, 4 bases remained unmatched. Germline assignment: CDR1 MNHNS and CDR2 SASEGT. General study results and limits: Despite large depth, sorted-subset datasets appeared incompletely sequenced.

Template for every sorted-subset replicate PCR totaled roughly 200 ng DNA, approximately 30,000 T cell genomes. How the authors handled the data: There were no quality scores in the junction-only immunoSEQ sequences, so filtering differed. Generated by immunoSEQ multiplex PCR, the TCRdb table keeps only in-frame clones and is missing some. V and J calls and clone size are copied from that table; D and trimming were computed from the DNA. The data contain some 2,000,000 clones, roughly 94% of them seen just once; the ten biggest clones take up 0.13%. Sequencing was carried out using naive CD4+ T cells sorted from blood. Documented subset: CD45RA+ positively selected. The TCR sequence derives from a young man in good health. V usage is TRBV6-1 and J usage is TRBJ2-1; 7 nucleotides match TRBD2. CDR3 region: CASGLGINEQFF. CDR3 coding DNA: TGTGCCAGCGGACTAGGGATCAATGAGCAGTTCTTC.